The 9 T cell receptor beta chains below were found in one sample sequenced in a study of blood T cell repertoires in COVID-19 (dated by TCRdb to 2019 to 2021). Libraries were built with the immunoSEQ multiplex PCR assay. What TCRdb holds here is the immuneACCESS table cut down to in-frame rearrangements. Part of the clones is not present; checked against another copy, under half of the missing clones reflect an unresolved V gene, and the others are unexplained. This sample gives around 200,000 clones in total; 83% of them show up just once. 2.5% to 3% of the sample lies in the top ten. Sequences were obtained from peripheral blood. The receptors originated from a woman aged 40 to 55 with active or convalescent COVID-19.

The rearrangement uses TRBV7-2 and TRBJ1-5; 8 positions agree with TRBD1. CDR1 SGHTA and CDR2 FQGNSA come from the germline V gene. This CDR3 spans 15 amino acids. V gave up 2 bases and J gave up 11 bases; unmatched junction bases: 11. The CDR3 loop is CASSLSGQGSGAQHF. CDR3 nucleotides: TGTGCCAGCAGCTTATCCGGACAGGGCTCCGGAGCCCAGCATTTT.

The DNA of the CDR3 is TGTGCCAGTAGTTCAACCGGGATCCAAGAGACCCAGTACTTC. This encodes CASSSTGIQETQYF. The chain is built from TRBV19 and TRBJ2-5; D is perhaps TRBD2 (5 bases). CDR3 size: 14 residues. Trimming stripped 5 bases from V and 1 base from J, with 11 bases between. Looked up from germline, CDR1 is LNHDA and CDR2 is SQIVND (reference sequence).

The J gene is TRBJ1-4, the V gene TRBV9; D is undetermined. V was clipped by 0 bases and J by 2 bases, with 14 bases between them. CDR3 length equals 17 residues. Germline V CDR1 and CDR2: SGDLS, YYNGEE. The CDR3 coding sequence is TGTGCCAGCAGCGTAGGAGGGTATGAAGGGACTAATGAAAAACTGTTTTTT. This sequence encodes CASSVGGYEGTNEKLFF.

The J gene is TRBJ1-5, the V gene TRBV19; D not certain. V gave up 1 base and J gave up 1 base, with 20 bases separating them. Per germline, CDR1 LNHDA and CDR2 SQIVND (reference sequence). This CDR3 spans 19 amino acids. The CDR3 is CASSIVISTAVWSNQPQHF. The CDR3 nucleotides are TGTGCCAGTAGTATAGTTATAAGTACGGCGGTTTGGAGCAATCAGCCCCAGCATTTT.

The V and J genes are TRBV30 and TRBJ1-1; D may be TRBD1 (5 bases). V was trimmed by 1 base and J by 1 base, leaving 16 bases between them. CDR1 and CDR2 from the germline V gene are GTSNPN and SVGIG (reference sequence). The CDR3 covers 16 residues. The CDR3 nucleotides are TGTGCCTGGAGTGGGGGCTCGGCAAGGGCGAACACTGAAGCTTTCTTT. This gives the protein CAWSGGSARANTEAFF. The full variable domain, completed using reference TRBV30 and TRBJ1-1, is SQTIHQWPATLVQPVGSPLSLECTVEGTSNPNLYWYRQAAGRGLQLLFYSVGIGQISSEVPQNLSASRPQDRQFILSSKKLLLSDSGFYLCAWSGGSARANTEAFFGQGTRLTVV.

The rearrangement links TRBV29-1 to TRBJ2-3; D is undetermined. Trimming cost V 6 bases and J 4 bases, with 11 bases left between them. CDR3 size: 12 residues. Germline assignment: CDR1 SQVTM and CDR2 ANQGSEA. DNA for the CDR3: TGCAGCGTCGCGAGCGAGTCAGATACGCAGTATTTT. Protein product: CSVASESDTQYF.

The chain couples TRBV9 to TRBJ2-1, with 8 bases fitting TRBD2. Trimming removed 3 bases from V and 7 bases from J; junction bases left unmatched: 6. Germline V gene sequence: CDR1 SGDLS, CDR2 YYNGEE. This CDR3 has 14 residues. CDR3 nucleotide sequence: TGTGCCAGCAGCGCGGGGGGGCTTCGGAATGAGCAGTTCTTC. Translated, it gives CASSAGGLRNEQFF. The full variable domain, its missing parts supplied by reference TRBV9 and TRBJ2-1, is DSGVTQTPKHLITATGQRVTLRCSPRSGDLSVYWYQQSLDQGLQFLIQYYNGEERAKGNILERFSAQQFPDLHSELNLSSLELGDSALYFCASSAGGLRNEQFFGPGTRLTVL.

The CDR3 region is CASSSGGTGLYEQYF. In DNA form, the CDR3 reads TGTGCCAGCAGCTCAGGAGGGACAGGGTTGTACGAGCAGTACTTC. The V and J genes are TRBV11-3 and TRBJ2-7; 9 positions agree with TRBD1. The CDR3 sequence is 15 residues long. Per germline, CDR1 SGHNT and CDR2 YENEEA. V shed 4 bases and J 4 bases; nucleotides not matched to a gene: 8.

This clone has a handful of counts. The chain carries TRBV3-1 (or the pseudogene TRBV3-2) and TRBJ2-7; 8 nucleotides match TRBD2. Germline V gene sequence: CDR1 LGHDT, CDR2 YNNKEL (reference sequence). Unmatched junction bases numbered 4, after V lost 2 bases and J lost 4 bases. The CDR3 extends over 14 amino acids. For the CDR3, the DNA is TGTGCCAGCAGCCAAAGAGGGACTAGATACGAGCAGTACTTC. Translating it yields CASSQRGTRYEQYF.